Included here is one T cell receptor beta chain sequence, with context. Its matching antigen is unknown. Some clones are missing from TCRdb's copy, which holds only in-frame ones; the method was immunoSEQ multiplex PCR. The top ten clones hold 19% of a sample with about 82,000 clones, around 81% of them seen once. The sample comes from a study of T cells in localized non-small cell lung cancer. The CDR3 is 14 residues long. In germline, CDR1 is SQVTM, CDR2 ANQGSEA. V lost 5 bases to trimming and J lost 4 bases; unmatched junction nucleotides: 7. Study results and limitations: Investigators sequenced only a single tumor region, leaving heterogeneity possible. Out of the top 100 tumor clones, a median around 56 were seen in adjacent lung.

The specimen comprised PBMCs, sampled before any cancer treatment. This TCR was recovered from a man between 35 and 75 years old with stage II squamous cell lung carcinoma. This chain joins TRBV29-1 and TRBJ2-3, with 9 bases aligning to TRBD2. The CDR3 sequence is CSVQVSGGSDTQYF. In nucleotides, the CDR3 is TGCAGCGTTCAGGTTAGCGGGGGATCAGATACGCAGTATTTT.